The next 25 T cell receptor beta chains were all read from a single sample in a study of OX40 agonist ivuxolimab in advanced cancers. The protocol was immunoSEQ multiplex PCR, while the TCRdb copy is restricted to in-frame clones and leaves out a portion. Of roughly 19,000 clones listed, 60% to 80% are singletons. This sample comprised CD4+ or CD8+ T cells sorted from blood, obtained in a trial of the OX40 agonist ivuxolimab. The receptors shown here come from an adult with an advanced solid tumor such as melanoma, head and neck, liver or kidney cancer.

This chain's CDR3 is CASSRNQPQHF. The CDR3 DNA reads as TGTGCCAGCAGCCGCAATCAGCCCCAGCATTTT. V and J are TRBV7-3 and TRBJ1-5, with D uncertain. Germline CDR1 is SGHTA and CDR2 is FQGTGA. Between the trimmed V and J ends, which lost 5 bases and 2 bases, there was a span of 1 base. The CDR3 is 11 residues long. Full variable domain (missing parts from reference TRBV7-3 and TRBJ1-5): GAGVSQTPSNKVTEKGKYVELRCDPISGHTALYWYRQSLGQGPEFLIYFQGTGAADDSGLPNDRFFAVRPEGSVSTLKIQRTERGDSAVYLCASSRNQPQHFGDGTRLSIL.

This sequence joins TRBV9 and TRBJ2-2, with a weak D call TRBD2 (5 bases). CDR1 SGDLS and CDR2 YYNGEE come from the germline V gene. Trimming shortened V by 0 bases and J by 4 bases, and 13 bases separated the two germline ends. The CDR3 runs to 16 residues. The chain's CDR3 is CASSVERERPTGELFF. The CDR3 DNA reads TGTGCCAGCAGCGTAGAGAGGGAGAGGCCCACCGGGGAGCTGTTTTTT.

The rearrangement uses TRBV5-4 and TRBJ2-7; 9 nucleotides agree with TRBD1. The CDR3 is 15 amino acids. V lost 4 bases to trimming and J lost 4 bases; unmatched junction nucleotides: 9. Per germline, CDR1 SGHNT and CDR2 YYREEE (reference sequence). The CDR3 nucleotides are TGTGCCAGCAGCCCCGACAGGGGGTCAATATACGAGCAGTACTTC. It codes for CASSPDRGSIYEQYF.

By proportion, this clone is medium-sized. The chain employs TRBV9 and TRBJ2-7, with TRBD2 matching 10 bases. The junction had 9 bases not matched to a gene; V was cut back by 2 bases and J by 4 bases. Germline V gene sequence: CDR1 SGDLS, CDR2 YYNGEE. The CDR3 runs 16 residues. CDR3 nucleotide sequence: TGTGCCAGCAGCGTCGGGGGGGCTAGCGGGAGTTACGAGCAGTACTTC. This codes for CASSVGGASGSYEQYF.

This rearrangement joins TRBV9 to TRBJ1-1; no clear D. The CDR3 is 15 amino acids. V lost 0 bases to trimming and J lost 0 bases, with 9 bases between them. Germline loops: CDR1 SGDLS, CDR2 YYNGEE. Here the CDR3 reads CASSVAPGLNTEAFF. DNA for the CDR3: TGTGCCAGCAGCGTAGCTCCAGGATTGAACACTGAAGCTTTCTTT. The entire variable domain, with the rest obtained from reference TRBV9 and TRBJ1-1, is as follows: DSGVTQTPKHLITATGQRVTLRCSPRSGDLSVYWYQQSLDQGLQFLIQYYNGEERAKGNILERFSAQQFPDLHSELNLSSLELGDSALYFCASSVAPGLNTEAFFGQGTRLTVV.

This clone came up once. V gene TRBV4-3 combines with J gene TRBJ1-5; D is ambiguous. V was shortened by 0 bases and J by 3 bases, with 9 bases between the two germline ends. Germline loops: CDR1 LGHNA, CDR2 YSLEER. There are 15 residues in the CDR3. In DNA form, the CDR3 reads TGCGCCAGCAGCCAAGATTTCGGATTCAATCAGCCCCAGCATTTT. Translating gives CASSQDFGFNQPQHF.

V is TRBV10-2 and J is TRBJ2-7; no firm D call. Trimming shortened V by 0 bases and J by 3 bases, and 6 bases separated the two germline ends. CDR1 is WSHSY and CDR2 is SAAADI in the germline V gene. The CDR3 totals 13 residues. The CDR3 DNA sequence: TGCGCCAGCAGTGAGTCGGTAGGCTACGAGCAGTACTTC. Translated, it gives CASSESVGYEQYF.

This CDR3 reads CASSLSPGQEEETQYF. CDR3 coding DNA: TGTGCCAGCAGTCTCTCGCCGGGACAGGAGGAAGAGACCCAGTACTTC. This chain joins TRBV28 and TRBJ2-5; 8 nucleotides align to TRBD1. V lost 5 bases, J lost 3 bases, and 11 bases stayed unmatched. CDR1 MDHEN and CDR2 SYDVKM come from the germline V gene. The CDR3 consists of 16 residues.

This chain connects TRBV4-2 to TRBJ2-7, with 8 bases matching TRBD1. In germline, CDR1 is LGHNA, CDR2 YNFKEQ. V gave up 5 bases and J gave up 6 bases; unmatched junction bases: 6. CDR3 size: 13 residues. The CDR3 protein is CASSLDTGGEQYF. CDR3 DNA sequence: TGTGCCAGCAGCTTAGACACAGGGGGCGAGCAGTACTTC.

The chain is built from TRBV18 and TRBJ2-7; maybe TRBD2 (5 bases). Trimming pared 2 bases from V and 2 bases from J, leaving 10 bases between. The germline CDR1 and CDR2 sequences are KGHSH and LQKENI. The length of the CDR3 is 14 residues. As DNA, the CDR3 is TGTGCCAGCTCACCAAGGACTGCCACCTACGAGCAGTACTTC. The encoded protein is CASSPRTATYEQYF. Together with reference TRBV18 and TRBJ2-7, the CDR3 gives the full variable domain: NAGVMQNPRHLVRRRGQEARLRCSPMKGHSHVYWYRQLPEEGLKFMVYLQKENIIDESGMPKERFSAEFPKEGPSILRIQQVVRGDSAAYFCASSPRTATYEQYFGPGTRLTVT.

This clone turned up a few times. This sequence joins TRBV28 and TRBJ2-3; 10 bases align to TRBD2. V lost 4 bases and J lost 6; bases outside the gene matches: 4. The V gene's germline CDR1 is MDHEN and CDR2 SYDVKM. The CDR3 sequence is 14 residues long. The CDR3 nucleotides are TGTGCCAGCAGTTGGACTAGCGGAGGGGATACGCAGTATTTT. This codes for CASSWTSGGDTQYF.

The chain joins TRBV6-6 to TRBJ2-7, with no clear D. The CDR3 extends over 13 amino acids. The germline V and J ends were trimmed by 2 bases and 2 bases, with 7 bases remaining between them. Germline V gene data show CDR1 as MNHNY and CDR2 as SVGAGI (reference sequence). CDR3 loop: CASSYEATYEQYF. CDR3 sequence (DNA): TGTGCCAGCAGTTACGAGGCTACCTACGAGCAGTACTTC.

The chain is built from TRBV13 and TRBJ2-7; perhaps TRBD1 as D (6 bases). Germline assignment: CDR1 PRHDT and CDR2 FYEKMQ (reference sequence). Trimming cost V 5 bases and J 0 bases, with 20 bases left between them. CDR3 length: 17 amino acids. CDR3 DNA sequence: TGTGCCAGCAGCCCCGCCGTTTTTGCAGGGGACTCCTACGAGCAGTACTTC. Amino acid sequence: CASSPAVFAGDSYEQYF.

V gene TRBV28 combines with J gene TRBJ2-7, with TRBD1 identical over 9 bases. The CDR3 runs 14 residues. Looked up from germline, CDR1 is MDHEN and CDR2 is SYDVKM. Germline trimming cut 6 bases from V and 2 bases from J; bases unmatched to any gene: 5. The CDR3 DNA reads as TGTGCCAGCAGGAGAGGGACAGGGACCTACGAGCAGTACTTC. It yields the protein CASRRGTGTYEQYF.

J is TRBJ1-1 and V is TRBV6-5; tentatively, D is TRBD1 (6 bases). In germline, CDR1 is MNHEY, CDR2 SVGAGI. V was shortened by 7 bases and J by 4 bases, with 16 bases between the two germline ends. The CDR3 length is 14 residues. CDR3 region: CASTTITGTTEAFF. Written as DNA, the CDR3 is TGTGCCAGCACCACGATAACAGGGACCACTGAAGCTTTCTTT.

The gene calls are TRBV28 and TRBJ2-2; 8 bases match TRBD1. CDR1 and CDR2 (germline): MDHEN, SYDVKM. The CDR3 sequence is 18 residues long. The V and J ends lost 4 bases and 0 bases, in that order; junction bases with no gene match: 10. CDR3 DNA sequence: TGTGCCAGCAGTTGGCCCGGGACAGGACCAACGAACACCGGGGAGCTGTTTTTT. Its translation: CASSWPGTGPTNTGELFF.

This sequence joins TRBV27 and TRBJ1-4; D unresolved. Trimming took off 6 bases at V and 6 bases at J, with 11 bases between the two ends. The germline gives CDR1 MNHEY, CDR2 SMNVEV (reference sequence). The CDR3 loop spans 13 amino acids. The CDR3 coding sequence is TGTGCCAGCAGCCCGTCACACTATGAAAAACTGTTTTTT. Amino acid sequence: CASSPSHYEKLFF. The entire variable domain, with the rest obtained from reference TRBV27 and TRBJ1-4, is as follows: EAQVTQNPRYLITVTGKKLTVTCSQNMNHEYMSWYRQDPGLGLRQIYYSMNVEVTDKGDVPEGYKVSRKEKRNFPLILESPSPNQTSLYFCASSPSHYEKLFFGSGTQLSVL.

V gene TRBV2 combines with J gene TRBJ1-4; D call uncertain. This CDR3 comprises 15 residues. V gave up 5 bases and J gave up 5 bases, with 15 bases separating them. In germline, CDR1 is SNHLY, CDR2 FYNNEI. The DNA of the CDR3 is TGTGCCAGCAGTCGGCTCAGAGACGGCAATGAAAAACTGTTTTTT. Its translation is CASSRLRDGNEKLFF.

The chain carries TRBV5-5 and TRBJ2-1; tentatively, D is TRBD2 (5 bases). Germline values: CDR1 SGHKS, CDR2 YYEKEE (reference sequence). The CDR3 runs 14 residues. V lost 3 bases and J lost 7, with 14 bases in between. In DNA form, the CDR3 reads TGTGCCAGCAGCTCCGCGGGCCGGCCAAATGAGCAGTTCTTC. Amino acids: CASSSAGRPNEQFF.

CDR3 loop: CASSSSGTLPEQYF. The CDR3 DNA sequence: TGTGCCAGCAGCTCCTCCGGGACCCTCCCCGAGCAGTACTTC. J is TRBJ2-7 and V is TRBV7-1; D possibly matches TRBD1 or TRBD2 (5 bases each). TRBV7-1 has ORF status, its function being uncertain. This CDR3 is built from 14 residues. Trimming shortened V by 3 bases and J by 6 bases, and 15 bases separated the two germline ends.

The chain recombines TRBV18 with TRBJ1-5, with 10 bases matching TRBD1. The V gene's germline CDR1 is KGHSH and CDR2 LQKENI. Losses at the gene ends were 5 bases for V and 6 bases for J; bases not matched to a gene: 10. This CDR3 region has 16 residues. The CDR3, as DNA: TGTGCCAGCTCAAGAGAGGGACAGGGGATGGGTCAGCCCCAGCATTTT. Translating gives CASSREGQGMGQPQHF.

CDR3 sequence reads: CASSGGSRKTYGYTF. The DNA for the CDR3 is TGTGCCAGCAGCGGAGGATCTCGAAAGACCTATGGCTACACCTTC. The chain joins TRBV7-6 to TRBJ1-2; D unclear. V was clipped by 5 bases and J by 4 bases, with 17 bases between them. Germline V gene data show CDR1 as SGHVS and CDR2 as FNYEAQ. CDR3 length: 15 amino acids.

The chain employs TRBV6-5 and TRBJ2-1; D unclear. The V and J ends lost 5 bases and 8 bases respectively, with 7 bases between them. Germline lookup yields CDR1 MNHEY and CDR2 SVGAGI. The CDR3 is 11 amino acids. The CDR3 here is CASSTVDEQFF. The CDR3 coding sequence is TGTGCCAGCAGTACCGTGGATGAGCAGTTCTTC.

The V and J genes are TRBV28 and TRBJ2-7; 8 positions agree with TRBD1. In germline, CDR1 is MDHEN, CDR2 SYDVKM. V was pared by 5 bases and J by 6 bases, with 6 bases of the junction left unmatched. CDR3 length: 13 residues. The CDR3 protein is CASSPQGAVEQYF. CDR3 bases: TGTGCCAGCAGTCCCCAGGGGGCGGTCGAGCAGTACTTC.

Points on this clone: The junction departs from germline at one end; a sequencing error may be responsible. This sample includes further DNA sequences coding for the same CDR3. The genes are TRBV27 and TRBJ1-1, with unresolved D. There are 12 residues in the CDR3. Germline V gives CDR1 MNHEY, CDR2 SMNVEV (reference sequence). CDR3 in amino acids: CASSNQNTEAFF. CDR3 nucleotide sequence: TGTGCCAGCAGCAACCAAAACACTGAGGCTTTCTTT.